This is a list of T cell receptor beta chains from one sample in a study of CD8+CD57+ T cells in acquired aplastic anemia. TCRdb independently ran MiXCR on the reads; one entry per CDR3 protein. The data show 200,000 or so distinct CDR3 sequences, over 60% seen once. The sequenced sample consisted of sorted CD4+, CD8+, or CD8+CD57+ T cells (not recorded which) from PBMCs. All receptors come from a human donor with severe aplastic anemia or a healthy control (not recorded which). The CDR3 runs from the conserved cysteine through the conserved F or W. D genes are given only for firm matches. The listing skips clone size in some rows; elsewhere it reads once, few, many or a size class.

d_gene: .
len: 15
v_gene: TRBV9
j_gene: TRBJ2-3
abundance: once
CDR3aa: CASSVSGHLGDTQYF
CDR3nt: TGTGCCAGCAGCGTATCAGGGCACCTTGGGGATACGCAGTATTTT

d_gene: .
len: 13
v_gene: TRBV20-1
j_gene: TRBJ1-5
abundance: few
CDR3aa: CSAWGDGISYEHF
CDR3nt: .

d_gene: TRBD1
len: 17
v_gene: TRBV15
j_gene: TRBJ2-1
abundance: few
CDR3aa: CATSRPDRGISYNEQFF
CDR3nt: TGTGCCACCAGCAGACCCGACAGGGGGATCAGCTACAATGAGCAGTTCTTC

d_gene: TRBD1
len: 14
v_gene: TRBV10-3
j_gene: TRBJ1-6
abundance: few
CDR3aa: CAITEGQGISPLHF
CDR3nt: TGTGCCATCACCGAGGGACAGGGGATTTCACCCCTCCACTTT

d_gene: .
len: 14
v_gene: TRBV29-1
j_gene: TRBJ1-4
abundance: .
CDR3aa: CSVVAVGGGEKLFF
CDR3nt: TGCAGCGTCGTGGCGGTTGGTGGAGGGGAAAAACTGTTTTTT

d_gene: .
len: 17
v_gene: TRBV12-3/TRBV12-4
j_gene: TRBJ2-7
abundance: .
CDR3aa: CASSYTSSRQNSYEQYF
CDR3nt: TGTGCCAGCAGTTATACCTCGTCGAGGCAAAACTCCTACGAGCAGTACTTC

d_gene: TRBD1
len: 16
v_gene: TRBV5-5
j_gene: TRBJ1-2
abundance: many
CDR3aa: CASSKIPGQGDYGYTF
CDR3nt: TGTGCCAGCAGCAAAATACCGGGACAGGGAGACTATGGCTACACCTTC

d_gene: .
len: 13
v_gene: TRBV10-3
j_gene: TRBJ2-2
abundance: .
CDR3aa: CAIRGTITGELFF
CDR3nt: TGTGCCATCAGAGGGACAATCACCGGGGAGCTGTTTTTT

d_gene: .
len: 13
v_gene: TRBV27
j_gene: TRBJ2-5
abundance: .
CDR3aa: CASSYSGGETQYF
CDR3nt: TGTGCCAGCAGTTACAGCGGAGGAGAGACCCAGTACTTC

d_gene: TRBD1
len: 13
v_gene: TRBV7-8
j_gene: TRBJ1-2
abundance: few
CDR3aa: CASSARTGDRLLF
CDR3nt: TGTGCCAGCAGCGCCCGGACAGGGGATCGTCTCCTCTTC

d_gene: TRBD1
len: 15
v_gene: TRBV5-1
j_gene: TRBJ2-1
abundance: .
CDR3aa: CASSQGDRSYDEQFF
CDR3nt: TGCGCCAGCAGCCAGGGGGATAGGTCTTACGATGAGCAGTTCTTC

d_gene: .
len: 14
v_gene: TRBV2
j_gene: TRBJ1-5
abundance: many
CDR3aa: CASSGGGTYQPQHF
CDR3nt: TGTGCCAGCAGTGGAGGGGGGACCTATCAGCCCCAGCATTTT

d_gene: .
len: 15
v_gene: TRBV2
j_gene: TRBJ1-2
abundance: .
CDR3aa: CASSVVGQRSYGYTF
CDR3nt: TGTGCCAGCAGTGTTGTGGGGCAGCGGAGCTATGGCTACACCTTC

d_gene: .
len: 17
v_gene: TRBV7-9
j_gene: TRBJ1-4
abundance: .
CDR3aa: CASSFSSGGVTNEKLFF
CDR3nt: TGTGCCAGCAGCTTTTCGAGCGGGGGGGTAACTAATGAAAAACTGTTTTTT

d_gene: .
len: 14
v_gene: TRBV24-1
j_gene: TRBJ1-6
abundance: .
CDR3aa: CATIDSWENSPLHF
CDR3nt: TGTGCCACCATTGATAGCTGGGAAAATTCACCCCTCCACTTT

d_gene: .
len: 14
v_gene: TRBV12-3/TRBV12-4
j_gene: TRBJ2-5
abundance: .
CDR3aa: CASSTRDGEWTQYF
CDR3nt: TGTGCCAGCAGTACCCGGGACGGGGAGTGGACCCAGTACTTC

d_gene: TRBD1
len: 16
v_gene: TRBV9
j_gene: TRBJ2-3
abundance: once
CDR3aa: CASSVLRTGGPDTQYF
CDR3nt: TGTGCCAGCAGCGTATTAAGGACAGGGGGCCCAGATACGCAGTATTTT

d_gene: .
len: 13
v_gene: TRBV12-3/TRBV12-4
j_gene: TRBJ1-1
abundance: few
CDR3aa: CASTNKGNTEAFF
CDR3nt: TGTGCCAGCACCAACAAAGGGAACACTGAAGCTTTCTTT

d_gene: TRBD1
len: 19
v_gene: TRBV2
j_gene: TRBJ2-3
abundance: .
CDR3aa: CASSVLYRTGGARPDTQYF
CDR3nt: TGTGCCAGCAGTGTGTTGTATAGGACAGGGGGCGCACGTCCAGATACGCAGTATTTT

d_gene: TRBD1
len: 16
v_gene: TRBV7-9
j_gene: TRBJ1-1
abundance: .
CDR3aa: CASSSVDRVMNTEAFF
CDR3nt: TGTGCCAGCAGCTCAGTCGACAGGGTTATGAACACTGAAGCTTTCTTT

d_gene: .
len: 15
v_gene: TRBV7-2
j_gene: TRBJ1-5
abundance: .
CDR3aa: CASSLDRFSNQPQHF
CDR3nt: TGTGCCAGCAGTCTTGACAGATTTAGCAATCAGCCCCAGCATTTT

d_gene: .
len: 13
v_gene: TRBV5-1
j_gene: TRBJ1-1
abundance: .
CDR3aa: CASSPEGFQGAFF
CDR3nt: TGCGCCAGCAGCCCGGAGGGCTTCCAGGGGGCTTTCTTT

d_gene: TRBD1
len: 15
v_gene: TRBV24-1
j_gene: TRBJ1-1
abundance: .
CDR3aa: CATSRTGGKEGEAFF
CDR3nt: TGTGCCACCAGCCGAACAGGGGGTAAGGAGGGTGAAGCTTTCTTT

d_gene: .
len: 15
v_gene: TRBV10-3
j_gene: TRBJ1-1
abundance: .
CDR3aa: CAISDLAGLNTEAFF
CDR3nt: TGTGCCATCAGTGATCTGGCAGGTCTAAACACTGAAGCTTTCTTT

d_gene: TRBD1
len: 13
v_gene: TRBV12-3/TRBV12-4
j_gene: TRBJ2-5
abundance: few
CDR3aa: CASSPGTEETQYF
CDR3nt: TGTGCCAGCAGTCCGGGGACAGAAGAGACCCAGTACTTC

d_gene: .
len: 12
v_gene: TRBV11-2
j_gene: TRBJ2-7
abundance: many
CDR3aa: CASSHISYEQYF
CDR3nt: TGTGCCAGCAGCCATATTTCCTACGAGCAGTACTTC

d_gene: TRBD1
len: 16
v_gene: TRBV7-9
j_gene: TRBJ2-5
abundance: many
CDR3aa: CASSLRTGGEQETQYF
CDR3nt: TGTGCCAGCAGCCTACGGACAGGGGGCGAACAAGAGACCCAGTACTTC

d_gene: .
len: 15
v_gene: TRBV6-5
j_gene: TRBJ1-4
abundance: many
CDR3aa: CASSHNSALNEKLFF
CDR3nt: TGTGCCAGCAGTCACAACTCGGCCCTTAATGAAAAACTGTTTTTT

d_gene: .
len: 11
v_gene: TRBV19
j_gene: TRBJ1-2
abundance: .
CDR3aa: CASSIEYGYTF
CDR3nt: TGTGCCAGTAGTATTGAGTATGGCTACACCTTC

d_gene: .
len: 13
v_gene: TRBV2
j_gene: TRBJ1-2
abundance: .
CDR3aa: CASSDGVGYGYTF
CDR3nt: TGTGCCAGCAGTGATGGGGTAGGCTATGGCTACACCTTC

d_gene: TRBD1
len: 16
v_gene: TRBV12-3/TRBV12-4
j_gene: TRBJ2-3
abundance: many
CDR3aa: CASSLRDSPHSDTQYF
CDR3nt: TGTGCCAGCAGTTTACGGGACAGTCCCCATTCCGATACGCAGTATTTT

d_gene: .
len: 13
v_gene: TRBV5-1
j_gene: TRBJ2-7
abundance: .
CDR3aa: CASSLAGTNEQYF
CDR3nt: TGCGCCAGCAGCTTGGCTGGAACCAACGAGCAGTACTTC

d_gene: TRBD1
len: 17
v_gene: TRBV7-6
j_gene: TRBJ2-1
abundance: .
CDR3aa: CASSFGARQGAYNEQFF
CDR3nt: TGTGCCAGCAGCTTTGGGGCCCGACAGGGAGCTTACAATGAGCAGTTCTTC

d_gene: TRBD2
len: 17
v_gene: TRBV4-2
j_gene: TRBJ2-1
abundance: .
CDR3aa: CASSQTELAGGPNEQFF
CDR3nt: TGTGCCAGCAGCCAAACAGAACTAGCGGGGGGGCCCAATGAGCAGTTCTTC

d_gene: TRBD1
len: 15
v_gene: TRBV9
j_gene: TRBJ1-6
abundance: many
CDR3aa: CASSVEDRGGSPLHF
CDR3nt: TGTGCCAGCAGCGTAGAGGACAGGGGGGGGTCACCCCTCCACTTT

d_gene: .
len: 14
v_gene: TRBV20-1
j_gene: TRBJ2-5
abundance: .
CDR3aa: CSARKTGAAETQYF
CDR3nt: TGCAGTGCTAGGAAGACAGGTGCGGCGGAGACCCAGTACTTC